This TCR beta chain was recorded in a study of blood T cell repertoires in COVID-19. Study-wide background: COVID-19 samples collected from the United States, Italy and Spain covered acute and convalescent phases.

In assigning cohorts, the study relied on participant-reported clinical history. The CDR3 extends over 14 amino acids. CDR1 MNHEY and CDR2 SVGAGI come from the germline V gene. V shed 7 bases, J shed 2 bases, and the junction held 4 bases outside the gene matches. Authors' processing steps: Reference gene primer amplification gave estimated nucleated cell counts. Assay used: immunoSEQ multiplex PCR; TCRdb lists only in-frame clones, some missing. The V and J calls and clone size come from that table; D and trimming were worked out from the DNA. This table has approximately 82,000 clones, 85% to 90% appearing once.

The sample taken for sequencing was PBMCs or T cells enriched from blood (not recorded which). The chain combines TRBV6-5 with TRBJ2-7; 11 positions agree with TRBD1. The TCR sequence derives from a woman between 50 and 59 years old with acute COVID-19. The DNA of the CDR3 is TGTGCCAGCAAACCGGGACAGGGGGCCTACGAGCAGTACTTC. Amino acid sequence: CASKPGQGAYEQYF.